This T cell receptor beta chain stems from a study of tumor-infiltrating lymphocytes in primary liver carcinoma. Broader study findings: The overlap of tumor-adjacent and tumor-blood pairs was smaller than that of tumor region pairs. Researchers did not compare CD4+ and CD8+ repertoires, as samples were bulk unsorted.

Ten or more counts support this clonotype. What it binds is not known. Germline DNA was also extracted, with blood RNA taken from unsorted whole blood. The input was 500 ng total RNA; TCR beta cDNA was made from it with a constant-region primer. Amplification in three nested multiplex PCR rounds with slightly modified ARM-PCR gave rise to TCR beta libraries. The opening two PCR rounds, about 11 cycles each, paired TRBV1-TRBV30 forward primers with a C-beta reverse primer. TCRdb passed the multiplex PCR reads through MiXCR, listing each CDR3 protein once. The sample contains hundreds of thousands of distinct CDR3 sequences, approximately 54% of which appear only once. Germline values: CDR1 MNHNS, CDR2 SASEGT. There are 13 residues in the CDR3. The germline V and J ends were trimmed by 2 bases and 7 bases, with 9 bases remaining between them.

The sequence came from a woman between 25 and 40 years old with primary liver carcinoma and hepatitis B virus infection. The chain carries TRBV6-1 and TRBJ1-5, with unresolved D. The sequencing input was peripheral blood. In DNA form, the CDR3 reads TGTGCCAGCAGTGAACTTCCGCGGCAGCCCCAGCATTTT. It codes for CASSELPRQPQHF.